This is a list of T cell receptor beta chains from one sample in a study of beta chain features in type 1 diabetes. Method: immunoSEQ multiplex PCR; TCRdb's copy keeps in-frame clones and lacks some. The sample yields over 120,000 clones, about 8.7% seen once. The sequencing input was central memory CD4+ T cells from blood. All receptors come from a man aged 18 to 35 in good health. Both conserved end residues are trimmed from each CDR3. For some rows the clone size is stated as once, few or many, or as a class when expanded; others skip it.

>TRBV9|few
ASSGQGASSGNTIY
>TRBV27|few
ASSSNRVRREKLF
>TRBV7-2|few
ASSSTSTDTQY
>TRBV2|few
ASSPLAGGAEQY
>TRBV7-2|-
ASSFRGASMNEQF
>TRBV7-9|-
ASSQTGATEAF
>TRBV11-2|-
ASSVDEGFLDEQF
>TRBV18|few
ASSLVDRVRPQH
>TRBV4-2|-
ASSSTAANYGYT
>TRBV7-2|-
ASSLLGTGGFEQY
>TRBV19|few
ASSRRGDSYNEQF
>TRBV30|few
AWSVRGGGQPQH
>TRBV19|few
ASSITSGGYYNEQF
>TRBV9|-
ASSVGVGAGLYEQY
>TRBV7-2|few
ASSLTGVRNQPQH
>TRBV7-3|-
ASSNGQGGNEQF
>TRBV27|-
ASRRLGGYEQY
>TRBV7-2|few
ASSLGGPAETQY
>TRBV7-6|few
ASSLGGLDTQY
>TRBV6-5|few
ASSPTGFYEQY
>TRBV5-1|-
ASSLGLADEKLF
>TRBV5-1|-
ASSLEGEGYNEQF
>TRBV7-2|few
ASSPGAATDTQY
>TRBV7-8|-
ASSSSLLGRDSNQPQH
>TRBV11-2|few
ASSRSLAVSNEKLF
>TRBV6-1|-
ASSVGLAGGQETQY
>TRBV7-2|few
ASSLVSGGRQPQH
>TRBV29-1|few
SVSSSGSYEQY
>TRBV25-1|few
ASTMDRNTEAF
>TRBV7-3|few
ASSQGTSPETQY
>TRBV4-3|-
ASSQEVVRGYGYT
>TRBV5-6|-
ASSWGTEETQY
>TRBV30|many
AWSGTGNSPLH
>TRBV4-3|-
ASSHEPQGANSPLH
>TRBV7-6|-
ASSAQSGQRNTIY
>TRBV6-4|few
ASSGGQGYGYT
>TRBV4-1|-
ASSPRPQGGEAF
>TRBV5-1|-
ASSSDRGETDTQY
>TRBV30|many
AWSVLRDRDEKLF
>TRBV30|few
AWRYNGGSEKLF
>TRBV7-9|-
ASTPGVAGPGNEQF
>TRBV30|-
AWSTGLLRLYEQY
>TRBV2|few
ASSFSSYEQY